This TCR beta chain came from a study of CD8 T cells in Susac syndrome (dated by TCRdb to about 2019). Regarding the research as a whole: Whether CD8+ T cell activation and differentiation in Susac syndrome was antigen driven was tested using repertoire sequencing. The study compared CD8+ T cell repertoire clonality among 12 healthy donors, approximately 14 Susac syndrome patients and 15 multiple sclerosis patients.

Counted from cysteine to phenylalanine, this CDR3 has 12 amino acids. The DNA shown is the 36-base CDR3, in frame from base 1. Reading the germline V gene gives CDR1 SQVTM and CDR2 ANQGSEA. Cut back by 5 bases and 0 bases, the V and J ends lie 8 bases apart. RNA was extracted with the RNeasy kit and 0.5 to 1 ug was reverse transcribed using random hexamers. The immunoSEQ multiplex PCR assay, covering 54 Vbeta and 13 Jbeta segments, was used to amplify TCR beta CDR3 regions. PCR amplification bias was corrected using a synthetic template baseline for primer optimization and computational correction. In the original analysis: Reads were annotated to V, D and J genes per IMGT and analyzed with immunoSEQ Analyzer, keeping only productive sequences. Clonality was computed as one minus Shannon entropy normalized by log2 of the number of productive unique sequences. For each patient and control, public and private clones were evaluated within the 100 most prevalent clones. Clones were defined as Susac-specific when absent from the healthy and MS cohorts, from about 970 published viral clones and from other ImmuneACCESS disease sequences. TCRdb handled the public reads itself, with Q25 trimming in fastp and clone calling in MiXCR, and kept productive beta chains. Every entry covers one CDR3 protein and lists the most common genes and DNA from its rows. TCRdb, not the authors, supplied the V and J calls. The sample profile shows around 190,000 distinct CDR3 sequences; approximately 95% of them were found once. Of the sample, 0.15% to 0.2% is held by the ten largest clones.

Peripheral blood CD8+ and CD4+ T cells from healthy donors, Susac syndrome patients and multiple sclerosis patients were profiled using high-throughput TCR beta sequencing. The multiple sclerosis controls were treatment-naive patients whose relapsing-remitting disease, either stable or active, fulfilled the revised McDonald criteria. CD8+ TEMRA cells were enriched by FACS, while bulk CD8+ and CD4+ T cells were purified by magnetic negative isolation. Blood was drawn into EDTA tubes, processed within 24 hours, and PBMCs were isolated by density gradient centrifugation. PBMCs intended for TCR sequencing were cryopreserved in liquid nitrogen and were subsequently thawed in a 37 degrees C water bath. The sorted or isolated CD4+, CD8+ and CD8+ TEMRA cells had a purity of 90% or higher. A note on this clonotype: The antigen it binds to is not known. No quality values exist for individual bases; no much larger clone is one base distant.

What the authors observed across the whole study: The TCR sequencing and HLA analysis was acknowledged to have included a relatively small number of individuals.

Here the chain combines TRBV29-1 and TRBJ2-7, with the D gene not clear enough to name. The sequencing input was CD8+ T cells from PBMCs. This TCR was recovered from a human donor with multiple sclerosis. The nucleotides are TGCAGCGTTCTCGGCAGCTCCTACGAGCAGTACTTC. The translation is CSVLGSSYEQYF.